This T cell receptor (beta chain) was found in a study of post-analysis software for immune sequencing data. Study-wide context: Secondary progressive, relapsing-remitting and progressive-relapsing multiple sclerosis were among the included disease courses. Study-level points and caveats: Those samples that were prepared in the same batch co-clustered strongly by F measure. When compared against controls, multiple sclerosis patients showed significantly lower normalized Chao1 diversity. TRBV5-6, TRBV5-1 and TRBV20-1 were among roughly 5 TRBV segments more frequent in patients than controls.

This CDR3 region has 13 residues. Trimming pared 7 bases from V and 4 bases from J, leaving 16 bases between. Germline V gives CDR1 SQVTM, CDR2 ANQGSEA. This clonotype was counted many times. The antigen is undetermined. Incorporated into the TCR beta cDNA libraries were unique molecular identifiers, which served to reduce PCR and sequencing biases. The source material, roughly 0.9 to 11 million T cells, gave rise to 450,000 to 550,000 cDNA molecules. TCRdb called the PCR reads again in MiXCR, with one record for every CDR3 protein. Here the sample spans under 200,000 distinct CDR3 sequences, 29% being singletons.

The sample taken for sequencing was blood. V is TRBV29-1 and J is TRBJ1-2; a possible D gene is TRBD1 (5 bases). The clonotype was recovered from a girl under 18 with multiple sclerosis. The CDR3 is CSAGRDPAYGYTF. DNA for the CDR3: TGCAGCGCTGGCAGGGACCCAGCCTATGGCTACACCTTC.